This T cell receptor beta chain was profiled in a study of vaccination and CD4 T cells after COVID-19. As for the study in general: Cells were stimulated with overlapping spike peptide pools from SARS-CoV-2, HCoV-NL63, HCoV-OC43 and HCoV-229E. Study results and limitations: Convalescent patients gained a median about 90% of their reactive clones only post-vaccination.

V was cut by 4 bases and J by 1 base, with 13 bases left in between. Per germline, CDR1 MNHEY and CDR2 SVGAGI. The CDR3 totals 15 residues. Treatment meaning: roughly ten-day PBMC culture with coronavirus spike peptide pools or control peptides (ViraFEST assay). The ViraFEST method relied on peptide pools to expand antigen-specific T cells, followed by TCR sequencing. Culture conditions combined more than 1.5 million PBMCs per well with about 9.2 IU/ml IL-2 and about 10 ug/ml peptide pools. Oncomine TCR Beta short-read sequencing was applied to DNA from cultured CD4+ T cells. Each CDR3 protein gets one entry after TCRdb re-called the PCR reads with MiXCR. The sample carries about 10,000 distinct CDR3 sequences, about 23% recorded once. With regard to this clonotype: As yet, its antigen is unknown.

The receptor was isolated from a human donor who received a COVID-19 vaccine. The sequenced sample was CD4+ T cells from blood, cultured in vitro, obtained before SARS-CoV-2 vaccination. The chain has TRBV6-5 and TRBJ1-2; D gene ambiguous. In nucleotides, the CDR3 is TGTGCCAGCAGTTCCGACTTACTATATAACTATGGCTACACCTTC. This gives the protein CASSSDLLYNYGYTF.